These 2 T cell receptor beta chains were all obtained from the same sample, sequenced in a study of identical twins. TCRdb ran MiXCR on the 5' RACE reads and lists one entry per CDR3 protein. The profile shows about 900,000 distinct CDR3 sequences, roughly an eighth of them singletons. These records were also assigned to another study, of yellow fever vaccine responses in identical twins.

The specimen sequenced was PBMCs. The receptors come from a woman younger than 35 in good health.

This clonotype was found a few times. The chain is built from TRBV25-1 and TRBJ2-7, with 9 bases fitting TRBD2. This CDR3 region has 14 residues. Germline V gene data show CDR1 as MGHDK and CDR2 as SYGVNS. After removal of 9 bases from V and 3 bases from J, the junction contained 9 bases not matched to a gene. The CDR3 is CASEPISGSYEQYF. CDR3 coding DNA: TGTGCCAGTGAACCAATTAGCGGGAGCTACGAGCAGTACTTC.

The chain employs TRBV3-1 and TRBJ2-7; D is perhaps TRBD2 (5 bases). V lost 4 bases and J 5 bases, leaving 12 bases between the germline ends. The germline V gene has CDR1 LGHDT and CDR2 YNNKEL (reference sequence). This CDR3 region has 13 residues. Here the CDR3 reads CASSLIGIHEQYF. The CDR3 bases are TGTGCCAGCAGCCTCATCGGGATCCACGAGCAGTACTTC.